Below, one TCR beta chain is given with its context. The antigen remains undetermined. Analyses pooled second doses at about 4 or about 12 weeks. These data come from a study of T cell responses to AZD1222 COVID-19 vaccine. Broader study findings: Repertoire sampling happened only post peak T cell response. Regions 160-218 and 743-854 held dominance among vaccine-associated CD4 TCRs, which spanned spike. Clonal diversity was possibly underestimated; the donors were predominantly white British and more often female.

V was trimmed by 0 bases and J by 8 bases, leaving 10 bases between them. The CDR3 loop spans 13 amino acids. Produced via immunoSEQ multiplex PCR; TCRdb's table is partial and in-frame only. The data contain about 170,000 clones, 87% of them singletons. This TCR was sampled from an adult who received the AZD1222 COVID-19 vaccine. The specimen comprised peripheral blood, sampled 28 days after the second AZD1222 dose. This chain connects TRBV12-3 or TRBV12-4 to TRBJ1-2, with a tentative D call TRBD1 (6 bases). CDR3 in DNA: TGTGCCAGCAGTTTAGCGGGGGGGCAGGGCTACACCTTC. Encoded protein: CASSLAGGQGYTF.